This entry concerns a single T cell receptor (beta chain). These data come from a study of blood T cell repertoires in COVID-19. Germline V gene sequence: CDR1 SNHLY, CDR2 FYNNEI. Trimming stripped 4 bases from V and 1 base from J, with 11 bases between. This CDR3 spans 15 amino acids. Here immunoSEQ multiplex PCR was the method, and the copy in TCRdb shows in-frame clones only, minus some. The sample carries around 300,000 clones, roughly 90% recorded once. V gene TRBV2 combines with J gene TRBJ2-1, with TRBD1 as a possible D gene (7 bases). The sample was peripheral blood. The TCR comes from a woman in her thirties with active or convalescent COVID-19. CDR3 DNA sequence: TGTGCCAGCAGTGGGAGGGACAGATCCTACAATGAGCAGTTCTTC. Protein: CASSGRDRSYNEQFF.